This is a list of T cell receptor beta chains from one sample in a study of technical replicates of blood from several donors. Measured with immunoSEQ multiplex PCR; TCRdb has only the in-frame clones, and not every one. Of 50,000 to 65,000 clones listed, 92% are singletons. Material for sequencing was PBMCs. These receptors came from a human donor in good health. Some clones in this sample may be carry-over from other donors' samples. Both conserved end residues are part of each CDR3. The D gene is left open where the match is weak. The size field is filled for only some rows; it gives once, few, many or a size class.

abundance	d_gene	j_gene	v_gene	CDR3nt	CDR3aa
-	TRBD1	TRBJ1-2	TRBV27	TGTGCCAGCAGTTTCCAGGGACAGGGGGTTGCTAACTATGGCTACACCTTC	CASSFQGQGVANYGYTF
-	-	TRBJ2-7	TRBV28	TGTGCCAGCAGTTTATCCCCAGATTTCAGCTCCTACGAGCAGTACTTC	CASSLSPDFSSYEQYF
once	TRBD1	TRBJ2-7	TRBV23-1	TGCGCCAGCAGTCTCCGGGACAGGGGAACGTACGAGCAGTACTTC	CASSLRDRGTYEQYF
-	-	TRBJ1-5	TRBV2	TGTGCCAGCAGTGAAGTAACAGTGAATCAGCCCCAGCATTTT	CASSEVTVNQPQHF
-	-	TRBJ1-3	TRBV2	TGTGCCAGCAGTGAAGACTCCTCAGGGGCGACAGGAAACACCATATATTTT	CASSEDSSGATGNTIYF
-	TRBD2	TRBJ2-1	TRBV7-6	TGTGCCAGCAGCTTCGACGGGACTAGCGGATTCTACAATGAGCAGTTCTTC	CASSFDGTSGFYNEQFF
-	-	TRBJ2-1	TRBV6-6	TGTGCCAGCAGTCCCCAGGTGGGGGGTGGGTTCTTC	CASSPQVGGGFF
-	TRBD1	TRBJ1-4	TRBV5-4	TGTGCCAGCAGCTCCGGGACAGGGGGAAATGAAAAACTGTTTTTT	CASSSGTGGNEKLFF
-	-	TRBJ2-3	TRBV6-6	TGTGCCAGCCGGGGGACAGCTAGCACAGATACGCAGTATTTT	CASRGTASTDTQYF
-	-	TRBJ2-7	TRBV5-6	TGTGCCAGCAGCTCCGGGCCCTCAGGGTATTACGAGCAGTACTTC	CASSSGPSGYYEQYF
few	-	TRBJ2-2	TRBV15	TGTGCCACCAGCAGAGACGGACTCATCGGGGAGCTGTTTTTT	CATSRDGLIGELFF
-	-	TRBJ2-7	TRBV5-1	TGCGCCAGCAGCAAACAGGGAGGGGACTACGAGCAGTACTTC	CASSKQGGDYEQYF
-	TRBD1	TRBJ1-2	TRBV27	TGTGCCAGCAGTTTAATGCGAGGGTCGACAGGGTTGGTCACCTTC	CASSLMRGSTGLVTF
-	-	TRBJ1-2	TRBV29-1	TGCAGCGTTGCTCAGTCGACAGGATTTGGCTACACCTTC	CSVAQSTGFGYTF
-	-	TRBJ2-3	TRBV12-5	TGTGCTAGTGGTTTGTCCCCTCTGGATACGCAGTATTTT	CASGLSPLDTQYF
-	TRBD1	TRBJ1-1	TRBV4-2	TGTGCCAGCAGCCAAGTGGACAGGAGTGAAGCTTTCTTT	CASSQVDRSEAFF
-	TRBD2	TRBJ2-3	TRBV19	TGTGCCAGTACCACCCACCCGGCTAGCGGATATACGCAGTATTTT	CASTTHPASGYTQYF
-	TRBD2	TRBJ2-3	TRBV7-6	TGTGCCAGTAAGGTCGGAGGACTAGCGACACCCCCAGATACGCAGTATTTT	CASKVGGLATPPDTQYF
-	-	TRBJ2-7	TRBV4-1	TGCGCCAGCAGCCAAGATGTTGACAGGAAAAGCGAGCAGTACTTC	CASSQDVDRKSEQYF
-	-	TRBJ1-1	TRBV7-3	TGTGCCAGCAGCTTACAGGAGAACACTGAAGCTTTCTTT	CASSLQENTEAFF
-	TRBD1	TRBJ1-2	TRBV19	TGTGCCAGCGGCACCTCAGCCGACAGGGACGGCTACACCTTC	CASGTSADRDGYTF
-	-	TRBJ2-7	TRBV20-1	TGCAGTGCTAGAGAGGAGCACGAGCAGTACTTC	CSAREEHEQYF
-	TRBD1	TRBJ1-2	TRBV6-1	TGTGCCAGCAGTGAGGGTGGACGGACAGGAACTAACTATGGCTACACCTTC	CASSEGGRTGTNYGYTF
-	TRBD2	TRBJ2-7	TRBV4-1	TGCGCCAGCAGCCAAGATTGGGTCTGGGGGCGGGAGGGCCACTACGAGCAGTACTTC	CASSQDWVWGREGHYEQYF
-	-	TRBJ2-5	TRBV7-2	TGTGCCAGCAGCTTAGCGAACGGAGAGACCCAGTACTTC	CASSLANGETQYF
-	TRBD2	TRBJ2-1	TRBV7-8	TGTGCCAGCAGCTTTAGCGGGAGGCTGTATGAGCAGTTCTTC	CASSFSGRLYEQFF
-	TRBD1	TRBJ1-2	TRBV4-1	TGCGCCAGCAGCCAGGGGACAGGGGTTGGTGGCTACACCTTC	CASSQGTGVGGYTF
-	TRBD1	TRBJ2-7	TRBV10-3	TGTGCCATCAGGGGGACAGGGCCAAGCTCCTACGAGCAGTACTTC	CAIRGTGPSSYEQYF
-	-	TRBJ1-5	TRBV7-9	TGTGCCAGCAGCGAAGACAGCCGCAATCAGCCCCAGCATTTT	CASSEDSRNQPQHF
-	-	TRBJ1-6	TRBV30	TGTGCCTGGAGTGCACACGGGGTGACGGAGCGGAATTCACCCCTCCACTTT	CAWSAHGVTERNSPLHF
-	-	TRBJ2-3	TRBV6-1	TGTGCCAGCAGTGTAGGGGGGGTCCCAGATACGCAGTATTTT	CASSVGGVPDTQYF
-	-	TRBJ1-5	TRBV2	TGTGCCTGCGAGAGTCAAGGAGGGGGCAATCAGCCCCAGCATTTT	CACESQGGGNQPQHF
-	TRBD2	TRBJ2-7	TRBV7-9	TGTGCCAGCACCTTGGGGACTAGCGGGAGCAACTTC	CASTLGTSGSNF
-	TRBD2	TRBJ2-7	TRBV7-9	TGTGCCAGCAGGGAGGGAGGGGCCGAGTACTTC	CASREGGAEYF
-	TRBD1	TRBJ1-1	TRBV6-6	TGTGCCAGCAGTGACAGGGAGAACACTGAAGCTTTCTTT	CASSDRENTEAFF
-	TRBD1	TRBJ1-2	TRBV30	TGTGCCTGGAGTTACAGGGGTAACTATGGCTACACCTTC	CAWSYRGNYGYTF
-	TRBD2	TRBJ2-1	TRBV4-2	TGTGCCAGCAGCCCAGACGTCAGACTAGCGGGAGACAATGAGCAGTTCTTC	CASSPDVRLAGDNEQFF
once	-	TRBJ2-3	TRBV6-4	TGTGCCAGCAGTGGCCCCACCGCTACAGGGCAGAGAAGGACAGATACGCAGTATTTT	CASSGPTATGQRRTDTQYF
-	TRBD1	TRBJ1-2	TRBV10-3	TGTGCCATCAGTGAGATGACAGGGGATGGCTACACCTTC	CAISEMTGDGYTF
-	TRBD2	TRBJ2-2	TRBV7-2	TGTGCCAGCCTACTAGCGGGAGGGAGGGCCGGGGAGCTGTTTTTT	CASLLAGGRAGELFF
-	-	TRBJ1-1	TRBV5-4	TGTGCCAGCAGCTTGGTGGGGGCGCGGCGAACTGAAGCTTTCTTT	CASSLVGARRTEAFF
once	TRBD1	TRBJ2-2	TRBV5-6	TGTGCCACCGGGACAGGGGGCTACACCGGGGAGCTGTTTTTT	CATGTGGYTGELFF
-	TRBD1	TRBJ2-6	TRBV4-3	TGCGCCAGCAGCACCGGGACAGGGTACTCTGGGGCCAACGTCCTGACTTTC	CASSTGTGYSGANVLTF
-	-	TRBJ1-4	TRBV2	TGTGCCAGCAGTATTCCCGGGGTCCTAAATGAAAAACTGTTTTTT	CASSIPGVLNEKLFF